The source of this T cell receptor beta chain is a study of cytomegalovirus exposure and HLA in healthy donors (TCRdb year 2017). Regarding the study in general: According to a later analysis, one platform produced both the 100 to 150 validation repertoires and the 550 to 800 repertoires of the first cohort. To predict cytomegalovirus infection status, the study combined high-throughput TCR immunosequencing, statistical association of individual TCRs with disease status, and machine learning. The study was designed to test whether signatures of past pathogen exposure could be identified by cataloging public T cell receptors. Along with the approximately 620-subject first cohort, a separate validation cohort of over a hundred different subjects was used.

Donors formed part of the validation cohort, which comprised fewer than 150 subjects and was distinct from the first cohort of under 850 subjects. The CDR3 sequence holds 16 residues, the cysteine and phenylalanine included. The DNA shown is the 48-base CDR3, in frame from base 1. V is trimmed back by 5 bases and J by 0 bases, and the junction contains 4 bases that no gene match accounts for. For CDR1 and CDR2, the germline V gene (reference sequence) lists MNHEY and SMNVEV. What the study reported, not specific to this receptor: Subsequent analysis determined that TCRs grouped into clusters in the first cohort also showed a tendency toward co-occurrence across the approximately 110 validation repertoires, and 94% of cluster scores exceeded 0. The classifier was reported to diagnose cytomegalovirus status with high specificity and sensitivity in both the original cohort and the validation cohort. A later analysis lacked HLA typing for the validation cohort, so it scored co-occurrence in that cohort across all 130 or so repertoires. Three of the identified cytomegalovirus-associated TCR beta chains were confirmed in vitro to be specific for cytomegalovirus antigens. In the study, 150 to 200 TCR beta chains were listed as associated with cytomegalovirus. While some public TCRs were present in many individuals, most TCR sequences turned up only very rarely across donors. The authors suggested that the approach could potentially be extended to other disease states and immunological phenotypes.

Library construction relied on the immunoSEQ multiplex PCR assay. Per the source publication's procedure: A statistical classification framework was built for diagnosing cytomegalovirus status from the catalog of TCR beta chain sequences. The clones in this table, taken by TCRdb from immuneACCESS, are in-frame only. Not every clone is retained; where verified, under half of the shortfall comes from an unresolved V gene, and the cause of the rest is unknown. V, J and clone size are those of that table, while D and trimming were read from the DNA. The sample data list under 110,000 clones, and 88% of these were observed just once. 1.5% to 2% of the sample comes from the top ten. In this sample, this clone turned up once. The antigen it binds to is not known. The sample holds no much larger clone one base away, and base qualities are not on file.

The rearrangement combines TRBV27 with TRBJ2-3; 11 bases in the middle match TRBD2. Input material: PBMCs. The TCR comes from a woman under 30 in good health and CMV-seropositive. CDR3 region: CASSVTSGGSTDTQYF. At the DNA level, the sequence is TGTGCCAGCAGTGTTACTAGCGGGGGTAGCACAGATACGCAGTATTTT.